The present T cell receptor (beta chain) was sequenced within a study of blood T cell repertoires in COVID-19. Looking at the study overall: PBMCs, B-cell-depleted T cells, or T cells were the source of the cDNA or gDNA that made up the material.

Clones were sequenced by immunoSEQ multiplex PCR, and TCRdb holds only the in-frame ones, with some missing. The sample yields under 300,000 clones, approximately 90% seen once. Germline loops: CDR1 LGHNA, CDR2 YSLEER. Germline trimming cut 3 bases from V and 5 bases from J; bases unmatched to any gene: 2. The CDR3 covers 13 residues. The specimen sequenced was peripheral blood. The rearrangement uses TRBV4-3 and TRBJ2-7; 9 bases are a match to TRBD2. This TCR derives from a woman in her 40s who had recovered from COVID-19. The CDR3: CASSQAGGNEQYF. The CDR3 DNA reads as TGCGCCAGCAGCCAGGCGGGGGGGAACGAGCAGTACTTC.